The 28 T cell receptor beta chains reported below all come from one sample, sequenced in a study of blood T cell repertoires in COVID-19. TCRdb keeps only in-frame clones here, not all; method: immunoSEQ multiplex PCR. The sample records about 180,000 clones, 86% being singletons. Input material: peripheral blood. These TCRs come from a man aged 65 to 79 with active or convalescent COVID-19.

In this sample, this clone turned up a few times. The chain combines TRBV10-3 with TRBJ1-2, with TRBD1 identical over 8 bases. CDR3 size: 16 residues. CDR1 ENHRY and CDR2 SYGVKD come from the germline V gene. Trimming at V came to 6 bases and at J to 1 base, leaving 10 bases not matched to a gene. In nucleotides, the CDR3 is TGTGCCATCAGAATCTGGACAGGGATCGATAACTATGGCTACACCTTC. Residues: CAIRIWTGIDNYGYTF.

This clone was picked up one time. The genes are TRBV28 and TRBJ1-1; possibly TRBD1 for D (6 bases). Germline V lookup: CDR1 MDHEN, CDR2 SYDVKM. Trimming left V 8 bases short and J 7 bases short, with 11 bases between. This CDR3 spans 11 amino acids. The CDR3 bases are TGTGCCAGCCCGGGGGGCAGTGAAGCTTTCTTT. Protein: CASPGGSEAFF.

The chain recombines TRBV7-2 with TRBJ1-2; D call uncertain. The CDR3 loop spans 15 amino acids. Per the germline V gene, CDR1 is SGHTA and CDR2 is FQGNSA. V lost 7 bases to trimming and J lost 0 bases, with 15 bases between them. CDR3 in amino acids: CASNPQAVANYGYTF. The CDR3 DNA follows: TGTGCCAGCAACCCCCAGGCAGTAGCTAACTATGGCTACACCTTC.

This clone was recorded once. The chain employs TRBV18 and TRBJ1-2, with D possibly matching TRBD1 (5 bases). Germline V gene sequence: CDR1 KGHSH, CDR2 LQKENI. The CDR3 has 12 amino acids. Trimming stripped 4 bases from V and 6 bases from J, with 9 bases between. The CDR3 sequence: CASSLGENGYTF. The CDR3 DNA is TGTGCCAGCTCACTAGGGGAAAATGGCTACACCTTC.

Here the CDR3 DNA reads TGTGCCTGGAGTGTAAGGGGACAGCTGGGGGACCAGCCCCAGCATTTT. Translation: CAWSVRGQLGDQPQHF. The V and J genes are TRBV30 and TRBJ1-5, with TRBD1 matching 7 bases. Trimming cost V 0 bases and J 7 bases; bases outside gene matches: 12. The germline V gene has CDR1 GTSNPN and CDR2 SVGIG (reference sequence). There are 16 residues in the CDR3.

This clone has a single count. The chain is built from TRBV10-2 and TRBJ1-1; possibly TRBD1 for D (6 bases). V was shortened by 3 bases and J by 4 bases, with 18 bases between the two germline ends. The CDR3 runs 16 residues. The germline gives CDR1 WSHSY, CDR2 SAAADI. CDR3 bases: TGCGCCAGCAGTGAAGGTGAGGGGGGGAGTGGCACTGAAGCTTTCTTT. It codes for CASSEGEGGSGTEAFF.

V gene TRBV30 combines with J gene TRBJ2-1; 11 nucleotides agree with TRBD2. The germline V gene encodes CDR1 GTSNPN and CDR2 SVGIG (reference sequence). This CDR3 contains 17 residues. After removal of 3 bases from V and 3 bases from J, the junction contained 10 bases not matched to a gene. The CDR3 DNA reads as TGTGCCTGGAGGGGAACTAGCGGGAGTTTCGTCTACAATGAGCAGTTCTTC. It yields the protein CAWRGTSGSFVYNEQFF.

This chain uses TRBV6-5 with TRBJ1-2, with D unclear. The CDR3 extends over 15 amino acids. Between the trimmed V and J ends, which lost 0 bases and 5 bases, there was a span of 13 bases. Germline V CDR1 and CDR2: MNHEY, SVGAGI. Here the CDR3 reads CASSYSGAQRYGYTF. The DNA of the CDR3 is TGTGCCAGCAGTTACTCAGGAGCGCAACGTTATGGCTACACCTTC.

The chain carries TRBV6-1 and TRBJ2-2; TRBD2 aligns across 9 bases. This CDR3 comprises 17 residues. Germline V lookup: CDR1 MNHNS, CDR2 SASEGT. The V segment lost 4 bases and the J segment 5 bases; nucleotides outside the gene matches: 11. DNA for the CDR3: TGTGCCAGCAGTGGAGTGGTAGCGGGAGTAAAAACCGGGGAGCTGTTTTTT. It is translated as CASSGVVAGVKTGELFF.

The gene calls are TRBV6-5 and TRBJ2-2, with TRBD2 as a possible D gene (6 bases). This CDR3 spans 14 amino acids. Germline V gene lookup returns CDR1 MNHEY and CDR2 SVGAGI. The V end lost 8 bases, the J end lost 3 bases, and 13 bases lay between the germline ends. CDR3 in amino acids: CASLGRIDTGELFF. CDR3 in DNA: TGTGCCAGCTTGGGGAGGATTGACACCGGGGAGCTGTTTTTT.

V gene TRBV2 combines with J gene TRBJ2-7; 11 nucleotides agree with TRBD2. The CDR3 is made up of 14 amino acids. V was pared by 6 bases and J by 3 bases, with 4 bases of the junction left unmatched. CDR1 SNHLY and CDR2 FYNNEI come from the germline V gene. CDR3 sequence: CASRISGGVYEQYF. CDR3 DNA sequence: TGTGCCAGCAGGATTAGCGGGGGGGTCTACGAGCAGTACTTC.

This clone was picked up a small number of times. The gene calls are TRBV5-1 and TRBJ2-6; D unclear. The V end lost 3 bases, the J end lost 0 bases, and 16 bases lay between the germline ends. Germline values: CDR1 SGHRS, CDR2 YFSETQ. CDR3 size: 18 residues. The CDR3, as DNA: TGCGCCAGCAGCTCTCCCCCCTCTAGTACCTCTGGGGCCAACGTCCTGACTTTC. Protein product: CASSSPPSSTSGANVLTF. The full variable domain, completed using reference TRBV5-1 and TRBJ2-6, is KAGVTQTPRYLIKTRGQQVTLSCSPISGHRSVSWYQQTPGQGLQFLFEYFSETQRNKGNFPGRFSGRQFSNSRSEMNVSTLELGDSALYLCASSSPPSSTSGANVLTFGAGSRLTVL.

The sample holds one count of this clone. The rearrangement joins TRBV19 to TRBJ1-4; 7 bases are shared with TRBD1. Germline V gene data show CDR1 as LNHDA and CDR2 as SQIVND (reference sequence). This CDR3 contains 12 residues. V gave up 6 bases and J gave up 8 bases; unmatched junction bases: 3. Written as DNA, the CDR3 is TGTGCCAGTAGCAACAGGGGCGAAAAACTGTTTTTT. Its protein product is CASSNRGEKLFF.

The chain employs TRBV28 and TRBJ1-6; no definite D call. Between the trimmed V and J ends, which lost 7 bases and 10 bases, there was a span of 14 bases. This CDR3 spans 13 amino acids. The germline gives CDR1 MDHEN, CDR2 SYDVKM. The CDR3 coding sequence is TGTGCCAGCAAAACTGCCGAGTTATCACCCCTCCACTTT. It encodes CASKTAELSPLHF.

The rearrangement uses TRBV6-2 or TRBV6-3 and TRBJ2-4, with 8 nucleotides matching TRBD2. J gave up 7 bases and V 6 bases, and 5 bases lay outside the gene matches. CDR3 length: 13 amino acids. Per germline, CDR1 MNHEY and CDR2 SVGEGT. CDR3 coding DNA: TGTGCCAGCAGCGGGAGGGGGTTTAACATTCAGTACTTC. This gives the protein CASSGRGFNIQYF.

This sequence joins TRBV7-9 and TRBJ2-1; 7 positions match TRBD1. This CDR3 has 15 residues. The trim removed 3 bases at V and 8 bases at J, leaving 10 bases unmatched. From germline, CDR1 is SEHNR and CDR2 FQNEAQ (reference sequence). The CDR3, as DNA: TGTGCCAGCAGCTTTAGGCAGGGGGTAATCGATGAGCAGTTCTTC. It is translated as CASSFRQGVIDEQFF.

The J gene is TRBJ1-4, the V gene TRBV4-3, with D possibly being TRBD1 (6 bases). The V end lost 4 bases, the J end lost 8 bases, and 20 bases lay between the germline ends. Germline V CDR1 and CDR2: LGHNA, YSLEER. The CDR3 is 16 residues long. The CDR3 DNA is TGCGCCAGCAGCCGAAGTCACTCGGGGACATACGAAAAACTGTTTTTT. The encoded protein is CASSRSHSGTYEKLFF.

V usage is TRBV30 and J usage is TRBJ1-2; D ambiguous. V dropped 0 bases and J dropped 13 bases, with 12 bases sitting between them. Looked up from germline, CDR1 is GTSNPN and CDR2 is SVGIG (reference sequence). CDR3 length: 11 residues. CDR3 region: CAWSVSWAATF. CDR3 in DNA: TGTGCCTGGAGTGTAAGTTGGGCAGCCACCTTC.

The DNA of the CDR3 is TGTGCCAGCAGCCTCGACAGGAAAAAACTGTTTTTT. It codes for CASSLDRKKLFF. The rearrangement uses TRBV7-2 and TRBJ1-4; the D gene is possibly TRBD1 (6 bases). The CDR3 length is 12 residues. Looked up from germline, CDR1 is SGHTA and CDR2 is FQGNSA. V was clipped by 5 bases and J by 9 bases, with 10 bases between them. The whole variable domain, filled in from reference TRBV7-2 and TRBJ1-4, reads GAGVSQSPSNKVTEKGKDVELRCDPISGHTALYWYRQSLGQGLEFLIYFQGNSAPDKSGLPSDRFSAERTGGSVSTLTIQRTQQEDSAVYLCASSLDRKKLFFGSGTQLSVL.

The chain recombines TRBV2 with TRBJ1-1; D is possibly TRBD1 (6 bases). With 3 bases removed from V and 6 bases from J, the gap between germline ends came to 11 bases. The CDR3 has 13 residues. Germline V lookup: CDR1 SNHLY, CDR2 FYNNEI. In nucleotides, the CDR3 is TGTGCCAGCAGTGACAGGGGCTTGTCTGAAGCTTTCTTT. This sequence encodes CASSDRGLSEAFF.

The J gene is TRBJ1-2, the V gene TRBV7-2; TRBD1 aligns across 7 bases. This CDR3 is built from 14 residues. From germline, CDR1 is SGHTA and CDR2 FQGNSA. Losses at the gene ends were 5 bases for V and 3 bases for J; bases not matched to a gene: 6. The CDR3, as DNA: TGTGCCAGCAGCCGCCCAGGGACAGACTATGGCTACACCTTC. Protein product: CASSRPGTDYGYTF.

V is TRBV7-3 and J is TRBJ2-3, with 8 bases matching TRBD2. The V and J ends lost 5 bases and 2 bases, in that order; junction bases with no gene match: 3. The CDR3 has 14 amino acids. Looked up from germline, CDR1 is SGHTA and CDR2 is FQGTGA. CDR3 in amino acids: CASSPGLVTDTQYF. The CDR3 nucleotides read TGTGCCAGCAGCCCGGGACTAGTCACAGATACGCAGTATTTT. Full variable domain (missing parts from reference TRBV7-3 and TRBJ2-3): GAGVSQTPSNKVTEKGKYVELRCDPISGHTALYWYRQSLGQGPEFLIYFQGTGAADDSGLPNDRFFAVRPEGSVSTLKIQRTERGDSAVYLCASSPGLVTDTQYFGPGTRLTVL.

The V gene is TRBV6-2 or TRBV6-3, the J gene TRBJ1-3; D unresolved. Trimming removed 1 base from V and 0 bases from J, with 10 bases in between. The CDR3 totals 16 residues. CDR1 is MNHEY, CDR2 SVGEGT, per germline. Here the CDR3 reads CASSYYIAGSGNTIYF. CDR3 coding DNA: TGTGCCAGCAGTTACTACATCGCGGGCTCTGGAAACACCATATATTTT.

This sequence joins TRBV18 and TRBJ1-6; no clear D gene. V lost 0 bases to trimming and J lost 7 bases, with 10 bases between them. Germline assignment: CDR1 KGHSH and CDR2 LQKENI. CDR3 length: 15 amino acids. The chain's CDR3 is CASSPPGERNSPLHF. CDR3 bases: TGTGCCAGCTCACCACCTGGCGAGAGGAATTCACCCCTCCACTTT. Complete variable domain (other parts from reference TRBV18 and TRBJ1-6): NAGVMQNPRHLVRRRGQEARLRCSPMKGHSHVYWYRQLPEEGLKFMVYLQKENIIDESGMPKERFSAEFPKEGPSILRIQQVVRGDSAAYFCASSPPGERNSPLHFGNGTRLTVT.

Concerning this clone: The germline gene is not matched at one end of the junction; a read error may be the cause. Additional DNA sequences in this sample encode the identical CDR3. The CDR3 sequence is CASSLGGGRETQYF. CDR3 nucleotides: TGTGCTAGCAGCTTAGGTGGTGGGCGAGAGACCCAGTACTTC. The chain employs TRBV7-7 and TRBJ2-5; unclear D gene. There are 14 residues in the CDR3. Per the germline V gene, CDR1 is SSHAT and CDR2 is FNYEAQ (reference sequence).

The CDR3 DNA is TGCAGCGTTGAAGGGGGCCAGGGGGCGACCCTAGGTGAGCAGTTCTTC. This sequence encodes CSVEGGQGATLGEQFF. V gene TRBV29-1 combines with J gene TRBJ2-1, with TRBD1 matching 8 bases. CDR1 and CDR2 (germline): SQVTM, ANQGSEA. Losses at the gene ends were 1 base for V and 9 bases for J; bases not matched to a gene: 14. The CDR3 totals 16 residues.

The V call is TRBV20-1, the J call TRBJ2-1, with D tentatively TRBD2 (6 bases). The germline CDR1 and CDR2 sequences are DFQATT and SNEGSKA (reference sequence). V dropped 3 bases and J dropped 5 bases, with 20 bases sitting between them. CDR3 length: 16 residues. CDR3 sequence reads: CSASSSEEVLDNEQFF. In DNA, the CDR3 is TGCAGTGCTAGTTCTAGCGAGGAGGTTCTCGACAATGAGCAGTTCTTC.

The genes are TRBV5-1 and TRBJ2-3; possibly TRBD2 for D (6 bases). Trimming pared 3 bases from V and 2 bases from J, leaving 19 bases between. CDR1 SGHRS and CDR2 YFSETQ come from the germline V gene. CDR3 length equals 17 residues. CDR3 nucleotides: TGCGCCAGCAGCTGGTCCCGGGACTTGCCGCCCACAGATACGCAGTATTTT. As protein: CASSWSRDLPPTDTQYF.